The clone carrying this T cell receptor (beta chain) was seen more than once but under ten times. Antigen: not known. Sequencing used immunoSEQ multiplex PCR; TCRdb keeps in-frame clones, though not all of them. The data contain some 51,000 clones, roughly 73% of them singletons. CDR1 and CDR2 from the germline V gene are GTSNPN and SVGIG (reference sequence). CDR3 length: 14 amino acids. After removal of 3 bases from V and 6 bases from J, the junction contained 7 bases not matched to a gene. This record comes from a study of a mutant IDH1 vaccine in newly diagnosed glioma. Study as a whole: There were about 60% males and around 40% females among treated patients, whose mean age was roughly 40 years. General study points: The occurrence of vaccine-induced immune responses was seen in 90% to 95% of patients.

Time point described: week 5, during vaccination. The study gave 300 ug of mutant IDH1 20-mer peptide per vaccine dose, with topical imiquimod. The chain links TRBV30 to TRBJ1-5, with 8 bases identical to TRBD1. Here the sequenced sample was PBMCs, taken from a glioma patient whose treatment included an IDH1 peptide vaccine. This receptor was taken from a man in his forties or fifties with glioma. CDR3 region: CAWSQQGEVQPQHF. The CDR3, as DNA: TGTGCCTGGAGCCAACAGGGGGAGGTTCAGCCCCAGCATTTT.